This entry concerns a single TCR beta chain. The sample is drawn from a study of T cell changes during pregnancy in multiple sclerosis. V lost 3 bases, J lost 5 bases, and 5 bases stayed unmatched. Germline values: CDR1 SGHAT, CDR2 FQNNGV. The CDR3 is 15 residues long. Assay used: immunoSEQ multiplex PCR; TCRdb lists only in-frame clones, some missing. The profile shows under 65,000 clones, about 94% of them singletons. The material was CD8+ T cells from peripheral blood mononuclear cells, obtained after pregnancy. This sequence originates from a female donor with multiple sclerosis, enrolled in a pregnancy study. The rearrangement joins TRBV11-2 to TRBJ2-3; 10 nucleotides agree with TRBD1. CDR3 sequence (DNA): TGTGCCAGCAGCTTCAGACAGGGGGCAGGAGATACGCAGTATTTT. Its translation is CASSFRQGAGDTQYF.